This T cell receptor beta chain was retrieved from a study of blood T cells in healthy people across ages. This clonotype has more than one count but fewer than ten. This CDR3 spans 11 amino acids. Germline V gene sequence: CDR1 SQVTM, CDR2 ANQGSEA. Between the trimmed V and J ends, which lost 0 bases and 7 bases, there was a span of 6 bases. Primers used in a second PCR of roughly 7 to 12 cycles were a sample-barcoded 5' primer and a J-beta primer mix. TCRdb ran MiXCR on the 5' RACE reads and lists one entry per CDR3 protein. Seen here are fewer than 1.5 million distinct CDR3 sequences, approximately 42% observed once, and the top ten hold around 8%.

The chain recombines TRBV29-1 with TRBJ1-2; no reliable D call. This receptor was taken from a woman in her late teens or twenties in good health. Input material: blood. The CDR3 DNA is TGCAGCGTTGAAGACGGGGTTGGCTACACCTTC. Its translation: CSVEDGVGYTF.